This T cell receptor beta chain is from a study of neurological immune-mediated disorders. Synthesis of cDNA was carried out by template-switch 5'RACE. The reaction used 10-nucleotide random UMIs. TCRdb redid the calling of the 5' RACE reads with MiXCR, one entry per CDR3 protein. The data show tens of thousands of distinct CDR3 sequences, more than 20% seen once. To note about this clonotype: This may stem from a read error, because a much larger clone lies one nucleotide away.

Time point noted: technical triplicate 2. Germline V gene sequence: CDR1 DFQATT, CDR2 SNEGSKA (reference sequence). V lost 5 bases to trimming and J lost 5 bases; unmatched junction nucleotides: 16. This CDR3 comprises 16 residues. This TCR came from a man aged 55 to 70 with HTLV-1-associated myelopathy (HAM/TSP). Specimen: PBMCs. V usage is TRBV20-1 and J usage is TRBJ2-5; TRBD1 matches at 8 bases. CDR3 sequence: CSALSPQGAGHETQYF. The CDR3 coding sequence is TGCAGTGCTCTCTCCCCTCAGGGGGCGGGTCATGAGACCCAGTACTTC.